This TCR beta chain was recovered during a study of blood T cell repertoires in COVID-19 (dated by TCRdb to between 2020 and 2021). Notes on the research overall: The collaborator samples originated in the United States, Italy and Spain and spanned the acute and convalescent phases of COVID-19. The samples were drawn from the first 160 participants of the ongoing ImmuneRACE study and from over a thousand subjects provided by 6 global collaborators. Where available, HLA class I and class II types were obtained from metadata supplied by the sample provider rather than from assay-based typing. The repertoires were released in a freely available public database intended as a resource for research on the immune response to SARS-CoV-2. Nearly every sample came with metadata listing a de-identified subject ID, COVID-19 status, age in years and sex. The prospective study material was composed of cDNA or gDNA derived from T cells, B-cell-depleted T cells, or PBMCs. The dataset comprised deeply sampled blood TCRbeta repertoires from subjects exposed to, actively infected with, or recovered from COVID-19. The paper as a whole reports these results and caveats: How much clinical and demographic metadata was included differed by source and by participant, and the metadata was provided uncurated.

TCRbeta CDR3 regions were amplified from genomic DNA by means of the immunoSEQ Assay, a bias-controlled multiplex PCR. The study's own analysis went as follows. The number of nucleated cells in each sample was estimated from the amplification of reference gene primers within the assay. To quantify the absolute abundance of each unique TCRbeta CDR3 rearrangement, sequence reads were collapsed and filtered. Productive Simpson clonality was computed per sample as the square root of Simpson's diversity index over productive rearrangements. As stored in TCRdb, this immuneACCESS dataset retains in-frame rearrangements with V and J assigned. A fraction of the clones does not appear; measured against another copy, unresolved V genes explain less than half of the discrepancy, and the remainder lacks a known reason. Clonal size and the V and J genes are those of that table, whereas D and trimming came from the DNA. The sample includes around 200,000 clones, with roughly 85% observed a single time. The ten largest clones take up 6.2% of the sample.

A note on this clone: This receptor's antigen is unknown. Base qualities are not provided; no much larger clone lies one nucleotide away.

Participants in the prospective study were aged roughly 18 to 100 years, lived in 20 to 25 United States geographic areas, and enrolled through a virtual design. Cohort assignment in the prospective study relied on participant-reported clinical history from a screening survey and a study questionnaire. ImmuneRACE Cohort 3 recovered participants were defined by two consecutive negative NP/OP PCR tests, healthcare professional clearance, or symptom resolution. Each participant in the prospective study had whole blood, serum and a nasopharyngeal or oropharyngeal swab collected by mobile phlebotomists. Additional blood draws and questionnaires over an approximately 2-month period could optionally be provided by prospective study participants. Prospective study blood samples were shipped either frozen or at room temperature before DNA extraction. There are 18 amino acids in the CDR3, from cysteine to phenylalanine inclusive. Just CDR3 DNA is preserved here, 54 bases in frame from base 1.

The specimen sequenced was PBMCs or T cells enriched from blood (not recorded which). The clonotype originates from a man aged 35-49 years who had recovered from COVID-19. The rearranged chain carries TRBV21-1 and TRBJ2-4; TRBD1 reflects the table's D call only, with no check against the DNA. TRBV21-1 constitutes a pseudogene. The bases read TGTGCCAGCAGCGCTCACGGGTCCCCAGGGGGGCCCAAAAACATTCAGTACTTC. Translated, this gives CASSAHGSPGGPKNIQYF.